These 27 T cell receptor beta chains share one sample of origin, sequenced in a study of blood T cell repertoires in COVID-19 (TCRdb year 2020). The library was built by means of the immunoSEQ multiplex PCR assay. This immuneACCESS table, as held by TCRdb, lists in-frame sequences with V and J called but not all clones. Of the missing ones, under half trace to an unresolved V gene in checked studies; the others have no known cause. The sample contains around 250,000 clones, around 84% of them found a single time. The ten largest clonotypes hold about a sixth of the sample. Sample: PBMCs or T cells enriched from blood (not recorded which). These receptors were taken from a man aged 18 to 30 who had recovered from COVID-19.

The CDR3 sequence is CASSRDMNTEAFF. The CDR3 region has the DNA TGTGCCAGCAGCAGGGACATGAACACTGAAGCTTTCTTT. The gene calls are TRBV7-9 and TRBJ1-1, with D possibly matching TRBD1 (6 bases). Germline V CDR1 and CDR2: SEHNR, FQNEAQ (reference sequence). The CDR3 totals 13 residues. The V and J ends lost 5 bases and 0 bases respectively, with 7 bases between them.

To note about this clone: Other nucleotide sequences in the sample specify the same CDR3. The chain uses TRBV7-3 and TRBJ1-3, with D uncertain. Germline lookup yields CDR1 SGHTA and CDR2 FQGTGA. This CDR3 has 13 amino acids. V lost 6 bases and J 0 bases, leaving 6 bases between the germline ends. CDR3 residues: CASSSSSGNTIYF. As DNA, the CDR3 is TGTGCCAGCAGTAGCAGCTCTGGAAACACCATATATTTT. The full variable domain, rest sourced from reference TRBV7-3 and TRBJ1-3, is GAGVSQTPSNKVTEKGKYVELRCDPISGHTALYWYRQSLGQGPEFLIYFQGTGAADDSGLPNDRFFAVRPEGSVSTLKIQRTERGDSAVYLCASSSSSGNTIYFGEGSWLTVV.

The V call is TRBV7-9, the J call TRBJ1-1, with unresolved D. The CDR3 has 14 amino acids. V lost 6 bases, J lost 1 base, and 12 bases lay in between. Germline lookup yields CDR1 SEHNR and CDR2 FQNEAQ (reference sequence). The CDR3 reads CASSPGSPNTEAFF. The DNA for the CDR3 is TGTGCCAGCAGTCCAGGCAGTCCGAACACTGAAGCTTTCTTT.

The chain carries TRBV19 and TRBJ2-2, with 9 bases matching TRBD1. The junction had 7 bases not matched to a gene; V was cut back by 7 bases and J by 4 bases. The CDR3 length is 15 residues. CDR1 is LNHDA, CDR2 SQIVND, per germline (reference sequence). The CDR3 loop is CASISGTGITGELFF. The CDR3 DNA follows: TGTGCCAGTATCTCCGGGACAGGGATCACCGGGGAGCTGTTTTTT.

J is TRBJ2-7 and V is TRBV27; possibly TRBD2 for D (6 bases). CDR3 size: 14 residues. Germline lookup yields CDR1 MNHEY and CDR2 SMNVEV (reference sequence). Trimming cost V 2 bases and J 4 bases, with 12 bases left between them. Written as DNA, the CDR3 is TGTGCCAGCAGTTTAGGAGGGATGGGTTACGAGCAGTACTTC. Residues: CASSLGGMGYEQYF.

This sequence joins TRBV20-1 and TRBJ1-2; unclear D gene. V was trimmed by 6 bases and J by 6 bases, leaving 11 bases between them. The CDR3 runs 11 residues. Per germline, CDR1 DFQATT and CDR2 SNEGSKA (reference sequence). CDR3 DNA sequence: TGCAGTGCCACCGACGGGGATGGCTACACCTTC. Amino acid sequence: CSATDGDGYTF.

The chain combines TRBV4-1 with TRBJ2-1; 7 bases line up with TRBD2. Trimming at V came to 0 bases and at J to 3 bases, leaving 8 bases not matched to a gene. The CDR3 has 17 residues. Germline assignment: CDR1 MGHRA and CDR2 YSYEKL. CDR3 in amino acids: CASSQDYETGGYNEQFF. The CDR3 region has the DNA TGCGCCAGCAGCCAAGATTACGAAACGGGGGGCTACAATGAGCAGTTCTTC.

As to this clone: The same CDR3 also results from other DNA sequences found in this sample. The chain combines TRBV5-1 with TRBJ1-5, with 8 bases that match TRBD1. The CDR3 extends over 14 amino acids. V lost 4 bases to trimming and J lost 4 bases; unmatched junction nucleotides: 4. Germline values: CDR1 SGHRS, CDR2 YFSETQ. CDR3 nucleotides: TGCGCCAGCAGCACCGGACAGGGAAATCAGCCCCAGCATTTT. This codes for CASSTGQGNQPQHF. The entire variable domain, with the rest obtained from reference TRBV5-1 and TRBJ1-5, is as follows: KAGVTQTPRYLIKTRGQQVTLSCSPISGHRSVSWYQQTPGQGLQFLFEYFSETQRNKGNFPGRFSGRQFSNSRSEMNVSTLELGDSALYLCASSTGQGNQPQHFGDGTRLSIL.

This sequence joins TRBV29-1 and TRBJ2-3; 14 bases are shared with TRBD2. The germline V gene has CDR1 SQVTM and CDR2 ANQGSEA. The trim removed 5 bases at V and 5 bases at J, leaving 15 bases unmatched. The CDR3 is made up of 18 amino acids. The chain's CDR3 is CSVLGGLAGVPRIDTQYF. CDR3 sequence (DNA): TGCAGCGTTCTGGGGGGACTAGCGGGAGTTCCTCGCATAGATACGCAGTATTTT.

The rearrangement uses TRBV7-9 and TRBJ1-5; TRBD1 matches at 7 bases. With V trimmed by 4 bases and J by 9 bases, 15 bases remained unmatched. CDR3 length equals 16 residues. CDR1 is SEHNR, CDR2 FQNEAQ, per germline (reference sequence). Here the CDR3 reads CASSSDVSGTAGPQHF. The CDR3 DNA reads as TGTGCCAGCAGCTCCGATGTTTCCGGGACAGCGGGGCCCCAGCATTTT.

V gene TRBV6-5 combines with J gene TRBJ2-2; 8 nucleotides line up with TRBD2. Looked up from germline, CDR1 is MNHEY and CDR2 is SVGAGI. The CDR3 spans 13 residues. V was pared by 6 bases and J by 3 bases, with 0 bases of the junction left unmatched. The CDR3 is CASRLADTGELFF. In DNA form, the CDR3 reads TGTGCCAGCAGACTAGCGGACACCGGGGAGCTGTTTTTT.

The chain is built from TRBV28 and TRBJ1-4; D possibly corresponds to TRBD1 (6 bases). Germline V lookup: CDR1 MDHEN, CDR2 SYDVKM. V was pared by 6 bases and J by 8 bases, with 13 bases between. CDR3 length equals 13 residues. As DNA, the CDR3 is TGTGCCAGCAGGACACAGGGTCGGGAAAAACTGTTTTTT. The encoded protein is CASRTQGREKLFF.

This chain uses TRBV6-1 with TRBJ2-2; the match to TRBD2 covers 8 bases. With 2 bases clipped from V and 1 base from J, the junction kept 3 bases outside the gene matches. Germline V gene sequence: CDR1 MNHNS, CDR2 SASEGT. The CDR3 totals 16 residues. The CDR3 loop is CASSEWRGVNTGELFF. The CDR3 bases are TGTGCCAGCAGTGAATGGCGGGGGGTGAACACCGGGGAGCTGTTTTTT.

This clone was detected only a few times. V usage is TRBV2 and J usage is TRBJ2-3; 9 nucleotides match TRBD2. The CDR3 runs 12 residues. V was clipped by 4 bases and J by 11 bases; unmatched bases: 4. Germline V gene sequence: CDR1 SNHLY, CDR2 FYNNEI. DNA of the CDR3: TGTGCCAGCAGTGTCGGGACTAGCAGGCAGTATTTT. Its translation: CASSVGTSRQYF.

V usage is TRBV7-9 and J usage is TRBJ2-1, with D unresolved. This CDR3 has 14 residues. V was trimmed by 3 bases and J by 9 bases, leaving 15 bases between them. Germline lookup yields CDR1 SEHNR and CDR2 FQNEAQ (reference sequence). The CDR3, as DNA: TGTGCCAGCAGCTTTAGCTCCCCGAGGATTGAGCAGTTCTTC. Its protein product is CASSFSSPRIEQFF.

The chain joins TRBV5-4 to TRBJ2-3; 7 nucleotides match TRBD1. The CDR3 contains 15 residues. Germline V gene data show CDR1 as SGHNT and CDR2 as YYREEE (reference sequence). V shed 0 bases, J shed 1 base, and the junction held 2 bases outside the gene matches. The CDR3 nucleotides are TGTGCCAGCAGCTTGGGTGACAGGGGCACAGATACGCAGTATTTT. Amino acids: CASSLGDRGTDTQYF.

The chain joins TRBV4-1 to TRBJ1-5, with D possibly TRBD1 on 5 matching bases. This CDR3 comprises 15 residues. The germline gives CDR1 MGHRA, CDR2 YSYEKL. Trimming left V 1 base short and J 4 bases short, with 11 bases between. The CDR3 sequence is CASSQVFGGNQPQHF. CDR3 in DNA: TGCGCCAGCAGCCAAGTTTTTGGGGGGAATCAGCCCCAGCATTTT.

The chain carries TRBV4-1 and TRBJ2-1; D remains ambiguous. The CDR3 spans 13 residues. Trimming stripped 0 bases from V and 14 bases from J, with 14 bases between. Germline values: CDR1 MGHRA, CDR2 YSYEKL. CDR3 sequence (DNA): TGCGCCAGCAGCCAAGATTCGGCTAGTCGTGAGTTCTTC. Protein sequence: CASSQDSASREFF.

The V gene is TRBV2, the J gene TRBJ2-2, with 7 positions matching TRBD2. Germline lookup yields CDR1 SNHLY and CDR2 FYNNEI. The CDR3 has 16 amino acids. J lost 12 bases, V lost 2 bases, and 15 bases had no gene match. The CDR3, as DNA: TGTGCCAGCAGTGAATCCGGGGGGAGGTTCAGCTTAAAGCTGTTTTTT. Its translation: CASSESGGRFSLKLFF.

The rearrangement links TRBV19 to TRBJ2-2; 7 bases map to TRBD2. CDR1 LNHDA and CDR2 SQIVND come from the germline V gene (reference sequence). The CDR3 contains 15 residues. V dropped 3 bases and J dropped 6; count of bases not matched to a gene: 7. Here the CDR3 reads CASSILGEGAGELFF. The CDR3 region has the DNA TGTGCCAGTAGTATTCTGGGGGAGGGAGCCGGGGAGCTGTTTTTT.

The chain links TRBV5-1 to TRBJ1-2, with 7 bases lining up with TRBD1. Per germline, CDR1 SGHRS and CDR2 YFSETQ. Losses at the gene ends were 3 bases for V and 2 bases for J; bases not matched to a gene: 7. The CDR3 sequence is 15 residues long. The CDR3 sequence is CASSSTGKNNYGYTF. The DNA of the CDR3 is TGCGCCAGCAGCTCGACAGGGAAAAACAACTATGGCTACACCTTC.

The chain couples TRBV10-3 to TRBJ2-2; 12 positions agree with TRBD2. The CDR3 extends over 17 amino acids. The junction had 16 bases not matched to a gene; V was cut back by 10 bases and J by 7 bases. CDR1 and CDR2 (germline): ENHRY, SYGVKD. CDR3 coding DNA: TGTGCCACCCTACCTTCTAGCGGGGGGGCCTCTGGCGGGGAGCTGTTTTTT. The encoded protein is CATLPSSGGASGGELFF.

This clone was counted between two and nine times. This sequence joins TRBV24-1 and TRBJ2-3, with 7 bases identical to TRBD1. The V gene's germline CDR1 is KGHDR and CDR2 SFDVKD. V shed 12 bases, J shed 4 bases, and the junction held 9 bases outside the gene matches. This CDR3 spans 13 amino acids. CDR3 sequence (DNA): TGTGCCGTCCGGGACAGCTTTTCAGATACGCAGTATTTT. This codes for CAVRDSFSDTQYF.

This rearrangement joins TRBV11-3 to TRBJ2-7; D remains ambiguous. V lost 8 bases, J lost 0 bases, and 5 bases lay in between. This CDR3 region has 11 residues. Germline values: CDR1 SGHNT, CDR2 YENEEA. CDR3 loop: CASGPSYEQYF. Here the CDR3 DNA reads TGTGCCAGCGGGCCCTCCTACGAGCAGTACTTC.

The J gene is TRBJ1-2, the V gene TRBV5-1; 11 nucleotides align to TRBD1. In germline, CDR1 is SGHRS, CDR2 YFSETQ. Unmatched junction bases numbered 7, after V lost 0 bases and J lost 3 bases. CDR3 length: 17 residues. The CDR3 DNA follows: TGCGCCAGCAGCTTGGGAGTCGGGACAGGGGGTGACTATGGCTACACCTTC. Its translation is CASSLGVGTGGDYGYTF.

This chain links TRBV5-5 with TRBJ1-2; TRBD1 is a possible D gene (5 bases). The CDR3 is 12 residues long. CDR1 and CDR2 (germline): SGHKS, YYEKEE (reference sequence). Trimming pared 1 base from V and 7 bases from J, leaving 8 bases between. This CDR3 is CASSLRGSGYTF. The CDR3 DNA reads TGTGCCAGCAGCTTGCGGGGGTCTGGCTACACCTTC.

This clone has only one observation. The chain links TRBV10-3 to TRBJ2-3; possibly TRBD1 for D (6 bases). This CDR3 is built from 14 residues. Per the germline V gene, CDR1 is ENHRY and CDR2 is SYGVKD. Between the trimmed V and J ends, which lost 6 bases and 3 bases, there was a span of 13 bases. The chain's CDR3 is CAIRLTGQTDTQYF. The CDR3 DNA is TGTGCCATCAGGTTGACAGGCCAAACAGATACGCAGTATTTT.